Below are 8 T cell receptor beta chains sequenced from a single sample in a study of response to subunit inactivated influenza vaccine. TCRdb fed the RT-PCR reads into MiXCR, producing one record per CDR3 protein. This table has almost 250,000 distinct CDR3 sequences, 10% to 15% appearing once. The material was non-naive T cells sorted from PBMCs, obtained 14 to 15 days before vaccination. The receptors were gathered from a man between 50 and 59 years old who received an inactivated influenza vaccine.

This CDR3 is CASSSDLVGLAGNRFYNEQFF. The CDR3, as DNA: TGTGCCAGCAGCTCCGACCTCGTGGGACTAGCGGGGAACAGATTCTACAATGAGCAGTTCTTC. The rearrangement joins TRBV11-3 to TRBJ2-1, with 13 positions matching TRBD2. Germline V gene sequence: CDR1 SGHNT, CDR2 YENEEA. The CDR3 spans 21 residues. The V segment lost 4 bases and the J segment 3 bases; nucleotides outside the gene matches: 18.

This clonotype was picked up many times. The chain couples TRBV20-1 to TRBJ2-5; unclear D gene. Trimming removed 0 bases at V and 1 base at J, with 6 bases between. Per the germline V gene, CDR1 is DFQATT and CDR2 is SNEGSKA (reference sequence). This CDR3 has 13 amino acids. Written as DNA, the CDR3 is TGCAGTGCTAGAGAGGGCTCCCAAGAGACCCAGTACTTC. Protein sequence: CSAREGSQETQYF.

The V call is TRBV7-2, the J call TRBJ2-5; tentative D call: TRBD2 (5 bases). Germline V gene lookup returns CDR1 SGHTA and CDR2 FQGNSA. CDR3 length equals 13 residues. V was cut by 5 bases and J by 5 bases, with 12 bases left in between. This CDR3 reads CASSTSGWETQYF. In DNA form, the CDR3 reads TGTGCCAGCAGCACTAGTGGGTGGGAGACCCAGTACTTC.

This clonotype was seen a few times. This chain links TRBV12-3 or TRBV12-4 with TRBJ2-2, with unresolved D. This CDR3 region has 11 residues. Trimming cost V 6 bases and J 6 bases, with 5 bases left between them. The CDR3 DNA reads as TGTGCCAGCAGGGCGGCCGGGGAGCTGTTTTTT. Translating gives CASRAAGELFF.

Concerning this clonotype: Germline and junction disagree at one end, which may indicate a read error. J is TRBJ1-2 and V is TRBV6-2 or TRBV6-3; a weak D match, TRBD1 (6 bases). Per germline, CDR1 MNHEY and CDR2 SVGEGT. The CDR3 is 11 amino acids. The CDR3 reads CASSYSRQASF. CDR3 DNA: TGTGCCAGCAGTTACTCCCGACAGGCCTCCTTC.

The chain is built from TRBV7-8 and TRBJ1-3, with TRBD1 matching over 10 bases. J gave up 8 bases and V 7 bases, and 17 bases lay outside the gene matches. The CDR3 is 17 residues long. Germline values: CDR1 SGHVS, CDR2 FQNEAQ. The CDR3 here is CASMLRRGQGGGDTIYF. The CDR3 coding sequence is TGTGCCAGCATGCTGCGGAGAGGACAGGGGGGCGGGGACACCATATATTTT.

This clonotype appeared many times. The chain uses TRBV10-3 and TRBJ1-6; 7 bases line up with TRBD1. Per the germline V gene, CDR1 is ENHRY and CDR2 is SYGVKD. This CDR3 is built from 15 residues. Trimming cost V 0 bases and J 8 bases; bases outside gene matches: 4. CDR3 nucleotide sequence: TGTGCCATCAGTGAGTCAAGACAGGGCGATTCACCCCTCCACTTT. Protein sequence: CAISESRQGDSPLHF.

V and J are TRBV6-1 and TRBJ2-2; 9 bases agree with TRBD1. The germline gives CDR1 MNHNS, CDR2 SASEGT. CDR3 size: 16 residues. Losses at the gene ends were 6 bases for V and 6 bases for J; bases not matched to a gene: 11. CDR3 nucleotide sequence: TGTGCCAGCAGGAGCTCCGGGACAGGGCAGTCCGGGGAGCTGTTTTTT. This gives the protein CASRSSGTGQSGELFF.